A single sample gave rise to the 5 T cell receptor beta chains below, sequenced in a study of T cell changes during pregnancy in multiple sclerosis. Sequencing used immunoSEQ multiplex PCR; TCRdb keeps in-frame clones, though not all of them. Seen here are 70,000 to 75,000 clones, 70% to 90% observed once, and the top ten hold approximately 3.4%. Here the sequenced sample was peripheral blood, taken before pregnancy. Receptor source: a female donor with multiple sclerosis, enrolled in a pregnancy study.

J is TRBJ2-5 and V is TRBV7-8; D is undetermined. This CDR3 is 11 amino acids long. CDR1 and CDR2 (germline): SGHVS, FQNEAQ. Trimming cost V 4 bases and J 4 bases, with 4 bases left between them. The CDR3 is CASSYGETQYF. The CDR3 nucleotides are TGTGCCAGCAGCTACGGAGAGACCCAGTACTTC.

V and J are TRBV30 and TRBJ2-7; D might be TRBD2 (7 bases). The CDR3 is 14 residues long. Germline lookup yields CDR1 GTSNPN and CDR2 SVGIG (reference sequence). Trimming removed 0 bases from V and 2 bases from J, with 11 bases in between. CDR3 in amino acids: CAWSVRGRAYEQYF. CDR3 sequence (DNA): TGTGCCTGGAGTGTGAGGGGGAGGGCCTACGAGCAGTACTTC.

This chain links TRBV5-1 with TRBJ2-6, with 8 bases fitting TRBD1. CDR1 SGHRS and CDR2 YFSETQ come from the germline V gene. The CDR3 spans 16 residues. Trimming took 8 bases from V and 0 from J; bases not matched to a gene: 7. The CDR3 sequence: CASGQGRLSGANVLTF. Here the CDR3 DNA reads TGCGCCAGTGGACAGGGCCGCCTCTCTGGGGCCAACGTCCTGACTTTC. The whole variable domain, filled in from reference TRBV5-1 and TRBJ2-6, reads KAGVTQTPRYLIKTRGQQVTLSCSPISGHRSVSWYQQTPGQGLQFLFEYFSETQRNKGNFPGRFSGRQFSNSRSEMNVSTLELGDSALYLCASGQGRLSGANVLTFGAGSRLTVL.

This clone was seen only once. The chain combines TRBV27 with TRBJ2-5; TRBD2 agrees at 10 bases. The CDR3 runs to 15 residues. V lost 7 bases, J lost 2 bases, and 7 bases stayed unmatched. Germline V gene sequence: CDR1 MNHEY, CDR2 SMNVEV (reference sequence). The CDR3, as DNA: TGTGCCAGCAAGTACGGGACTAGCGTACAAGAGACCCAGTACTTC. This encodes CASKYGTSVQETQYF.

This sequence joins TRBV19 and TRBJ1-5, with a possible D match to TRBD1 (6 bases). Between the trimmed V and J ends, which lost 1 base and 2 bases, there was a span of 18 bases. The CDR3 is 18 residues long. Germline V gene sequence: CDR1 LNHDA, CDR2 SQIVND (reference sequence). The CDR3 DNA reads TGTGCCAGTAGTATAGCACTCAGACAGGTAGTCCGCAATCAGCCCCAGCATTTT. It is translated as CASSIALRQVVRNQPQHF.